This TCR beta chain came from a study of graft-versus-host responses after intestinal transplantation. Study background: All recipients were transplanted with multivisceral, liver-intestinal, or isolated intestinal grafts.

Generated by immunoSEQ multiplex PCR, the TCRdb table keeps only in-frame clones and is missing some. This table holds approximately 97,000 clones, around 92% found once. This clone was found once. What it binds is unknown. Per germline, CDR1 MNHNY and CDR2 SVGAGI (reference sequence). CDR3 size: 16 residues. The ends were cut back, 6 bases at V and 5 bases at J, with 22 bases in the middle. Sequencing used unstimulated CD8+ T cells sorted from spleen or lymph node cells, obtained before transplant. J is TRBJ1-2 and V is TRBV6-6; the D gene is possibly TRBD1 (6 bases). This TCR came from a human donor who was the organ donor for an intestinal transplant. The CDR3 loop reads CASSHTGSLDRYGYTF. The CDR3 bases are TGTGCCAGCAGCCACACAGGGTCCCTCGATAGGTATGGCTACACCTTC.